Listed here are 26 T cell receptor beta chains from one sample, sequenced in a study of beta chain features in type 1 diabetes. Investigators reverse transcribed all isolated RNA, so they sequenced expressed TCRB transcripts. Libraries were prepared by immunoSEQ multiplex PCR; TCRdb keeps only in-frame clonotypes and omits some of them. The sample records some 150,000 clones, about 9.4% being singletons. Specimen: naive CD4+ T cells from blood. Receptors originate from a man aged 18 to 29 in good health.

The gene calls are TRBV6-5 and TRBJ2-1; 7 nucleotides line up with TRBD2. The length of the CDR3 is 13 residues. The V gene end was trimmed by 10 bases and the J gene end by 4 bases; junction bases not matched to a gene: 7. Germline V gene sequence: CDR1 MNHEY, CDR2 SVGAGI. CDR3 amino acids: CATRTSGYNEQFF. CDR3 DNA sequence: TGTGCCACTAGGACTAGTGGTTACAATGAGCAGTTCTTC.

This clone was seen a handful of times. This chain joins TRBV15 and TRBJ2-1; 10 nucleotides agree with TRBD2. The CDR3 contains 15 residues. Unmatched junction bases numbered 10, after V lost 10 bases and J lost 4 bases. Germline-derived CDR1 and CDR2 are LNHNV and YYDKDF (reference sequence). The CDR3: CAITRAGGLYNEQFF. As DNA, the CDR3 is TGTGCCATTACCCGAGCGGGGGGGTTATACAATGAGCAGTTCTTC.

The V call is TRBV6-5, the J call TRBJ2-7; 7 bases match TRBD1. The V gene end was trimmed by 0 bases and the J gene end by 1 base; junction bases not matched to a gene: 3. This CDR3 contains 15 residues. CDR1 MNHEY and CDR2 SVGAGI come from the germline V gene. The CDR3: CASSYSTGYSYEQYF. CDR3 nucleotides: TGTGCCAGCAGTTACTCGACAGGGTATTCCTACGAGCAGTACTTC.

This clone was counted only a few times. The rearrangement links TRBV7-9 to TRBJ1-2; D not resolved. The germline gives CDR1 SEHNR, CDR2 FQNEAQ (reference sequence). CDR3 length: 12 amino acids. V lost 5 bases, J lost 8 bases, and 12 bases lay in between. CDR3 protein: CASSVWEWGYTF. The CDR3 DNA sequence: TGTGCCAGCAGCGTATGGGAGTGGGGCTACACCTTC.

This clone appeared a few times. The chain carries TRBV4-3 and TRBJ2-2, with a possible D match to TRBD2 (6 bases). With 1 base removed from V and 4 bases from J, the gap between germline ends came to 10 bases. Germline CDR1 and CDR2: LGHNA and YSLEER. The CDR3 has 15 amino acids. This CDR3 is CASSQGGVSTGELFF. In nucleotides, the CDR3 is TGCGCCAGCAGCCAAGGGGGGGTGAGCACCGGGGAGCTGTTTTTT.

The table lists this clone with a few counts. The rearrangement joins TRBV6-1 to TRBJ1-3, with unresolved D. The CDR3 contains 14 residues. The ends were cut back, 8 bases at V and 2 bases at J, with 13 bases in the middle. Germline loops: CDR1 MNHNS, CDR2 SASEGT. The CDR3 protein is CASLLYRAGNTIYF. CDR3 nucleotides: TGTGCCAGCCTGCTCTATAGAGCTGGAAACACCATATATTTT.

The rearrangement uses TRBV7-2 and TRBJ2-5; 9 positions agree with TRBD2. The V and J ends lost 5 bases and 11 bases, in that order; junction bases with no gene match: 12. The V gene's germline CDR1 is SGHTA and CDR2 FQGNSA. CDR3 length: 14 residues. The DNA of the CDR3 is TGTGCCAGCAGCGAGATCCCAGCGGGGGGATCTCAGTACTTC. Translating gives CASSEIPAGGSQYF.

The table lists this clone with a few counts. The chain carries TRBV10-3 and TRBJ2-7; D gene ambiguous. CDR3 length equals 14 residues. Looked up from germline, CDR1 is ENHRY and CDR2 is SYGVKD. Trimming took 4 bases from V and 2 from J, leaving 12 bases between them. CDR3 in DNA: TGTGCCATCAGTGTAGGAGAACCGCCCTACGAGCAGTACTTC. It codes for CAISVGEPPYEQYF.

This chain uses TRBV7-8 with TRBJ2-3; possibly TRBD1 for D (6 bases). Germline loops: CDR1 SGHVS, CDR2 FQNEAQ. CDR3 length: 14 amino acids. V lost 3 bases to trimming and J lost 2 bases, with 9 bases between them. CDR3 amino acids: CASSFQGFTDTQYF. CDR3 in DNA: TGTGCCAGCAGCTTCCAGGGGTTCACAGATACGCAGTATTTT. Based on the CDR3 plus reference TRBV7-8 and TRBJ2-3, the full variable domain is GAGVSQSPRYKVAKRGQDVALRCDPISGHVSLFWYQQALGQGPEFLTYFQNEAQLDKSGLPSDRFFAERPEGSVSTLKIQRTQQEDSAVYLCASSFQGFTDTQYFGPGTRLTVL.

Here the CDR3 reads CASSFLPGLTYEQYF. The CDR3 coding sequence is TGTGCCAGCAGCTTTCTGCCTGGGCTTACCTACGAGCAGTACTTC. V gene TRBV11-3 combines with J gene TRBJ2-7, with unresolved D. The V end lost 3 bases, the J end lost 2 bases, and 14 bases lay between the germline ends. The V gene's germline CDR1 is SGHNT and CDR2 YENEEA. The CDR3 length is 15 residues.

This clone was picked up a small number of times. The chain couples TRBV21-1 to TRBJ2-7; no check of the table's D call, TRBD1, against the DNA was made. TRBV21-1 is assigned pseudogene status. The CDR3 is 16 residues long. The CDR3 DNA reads TGTGCCAGCAGCAATCGGCGGGACAGGAAGGAAAGCGAGCAGTACTTC. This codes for CASSNRRDRKESEQYF.

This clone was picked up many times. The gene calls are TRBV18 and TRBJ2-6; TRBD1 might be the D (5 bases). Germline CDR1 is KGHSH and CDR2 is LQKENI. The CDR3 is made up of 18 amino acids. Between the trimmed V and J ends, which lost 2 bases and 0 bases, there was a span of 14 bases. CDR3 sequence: CASSPGPGLGSGANVLTF. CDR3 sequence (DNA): TGTGCCAGCTCACCAGGTCCAGGGTTGGGCTCTGGGGCCAACGTCCTGACTTTC.

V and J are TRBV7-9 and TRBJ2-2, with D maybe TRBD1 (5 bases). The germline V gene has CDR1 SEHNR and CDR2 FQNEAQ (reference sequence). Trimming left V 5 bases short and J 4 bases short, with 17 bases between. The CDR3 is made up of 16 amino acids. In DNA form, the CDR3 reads TGTGCCAGCAGCCTTCTCCCGGCAGGGTCCACCGGGGAGCTGTTTTTT. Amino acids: CASSLLPAGSTGELFF. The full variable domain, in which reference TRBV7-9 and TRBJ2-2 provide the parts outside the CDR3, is DTGVSQNPRHKITKRGQNVTFRCDPISEHNRLYWYRQTLGQGPEFLTYFQNEAQLEKSRLLSDRFSAERPKGSFSTLEIQRTEQGDSAMYLCASSLLPAGSTGELFFGEGSRLTVL.

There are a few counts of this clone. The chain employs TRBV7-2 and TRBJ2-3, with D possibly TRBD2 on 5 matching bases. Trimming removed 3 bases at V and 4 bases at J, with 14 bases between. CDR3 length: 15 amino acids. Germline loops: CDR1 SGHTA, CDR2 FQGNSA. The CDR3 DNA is TGTGCCAGCAGCTTCGCCTCGGGAATCCCAGATACGCAGTATTTT. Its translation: CASSFASGIPDTQYF.

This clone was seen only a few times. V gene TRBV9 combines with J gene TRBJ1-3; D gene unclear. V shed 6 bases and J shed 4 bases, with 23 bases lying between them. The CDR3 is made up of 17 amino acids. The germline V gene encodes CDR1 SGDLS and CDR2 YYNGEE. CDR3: CASTEIPNLQVGNTIYF. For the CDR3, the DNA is TGTGCCAGCACCGAGATACCCAACCTGCAGGTCGGAAACACCATATATTTT.

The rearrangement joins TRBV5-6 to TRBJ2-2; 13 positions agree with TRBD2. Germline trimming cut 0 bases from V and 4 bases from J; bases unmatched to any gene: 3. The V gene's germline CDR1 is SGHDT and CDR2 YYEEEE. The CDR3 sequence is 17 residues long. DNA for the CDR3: TGTGCCAGCAGCTTGGGACTAGCGGGGGGAACCACCGGGGAGCTGTTTTTT. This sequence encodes CASSLGLAGGTTGELFF.

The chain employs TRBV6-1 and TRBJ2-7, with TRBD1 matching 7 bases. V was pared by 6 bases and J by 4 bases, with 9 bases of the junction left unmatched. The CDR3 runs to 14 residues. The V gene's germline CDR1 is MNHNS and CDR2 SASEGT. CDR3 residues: CASRSDRSFYEQYF. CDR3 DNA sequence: TGTGCCAGCAGATCGGACAGGTCCTTTTACGAGCAGTACTTC.

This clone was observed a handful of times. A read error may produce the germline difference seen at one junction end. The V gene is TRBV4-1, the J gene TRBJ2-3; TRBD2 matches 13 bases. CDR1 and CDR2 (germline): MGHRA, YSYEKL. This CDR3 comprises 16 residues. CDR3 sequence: CASSQTSGGTTDTQYF. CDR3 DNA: TGTGCCAGCAGCCAGACTAGCGGGGGGACCACAGATACGCAGTATTTT.

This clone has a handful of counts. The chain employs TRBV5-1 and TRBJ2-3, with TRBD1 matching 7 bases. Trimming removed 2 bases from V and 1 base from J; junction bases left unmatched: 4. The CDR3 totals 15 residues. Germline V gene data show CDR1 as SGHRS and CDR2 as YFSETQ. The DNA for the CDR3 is TGCGCCAGCAGCTTACGACAGGGAGGCACAGATACGCAGTATTTT. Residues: CASSLRQGGTDTQYF.

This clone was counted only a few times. Here the CDR3 reads CASSSLRGALNEQFF. CDR3 sequence (DNA): TGTGCCAGCAGCTCTTTGCGGGGGGCCCTCAATGAGCAGTTCTTC. This chain joins TRBV5-8 and TRBJ2-1; TRBD2 aligns across 8 bases. CDR1 and CDR2 (germline): SGHTS, YDEGEE. The CDR3 is 15 residues long. V lost 3 bases to trimming and J lost 6 bases; unmatched junction nucleotides: 8. Variable domain in full (rest from reference TRBV5-8 and TRBJ2-1): EAGVTQSPTHLIKTRGQQATLRCSPISGHTSVYWYQQALGLGLQFLLWYDEGEERNRGNFPPRFSGRQFPNYSSELNVNALELEDSALYLCASSSLRGALNEQFFGPGTRLTVL.

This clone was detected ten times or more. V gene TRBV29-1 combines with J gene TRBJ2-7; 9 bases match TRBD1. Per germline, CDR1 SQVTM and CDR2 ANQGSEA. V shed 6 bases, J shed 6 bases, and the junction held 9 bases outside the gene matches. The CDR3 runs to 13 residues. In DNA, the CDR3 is TGCAGCGTCAGGGACAGGGAACCAGGCGAGCAGTACTTC. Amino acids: CSVRDREPGEQYF.

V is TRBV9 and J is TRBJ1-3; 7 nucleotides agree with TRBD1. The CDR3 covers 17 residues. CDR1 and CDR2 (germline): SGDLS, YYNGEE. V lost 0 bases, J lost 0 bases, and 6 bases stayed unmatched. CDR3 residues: CASSVAGTGDSGNTIYF. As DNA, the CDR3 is TGTGCCAGCAGCGTAGCGGGAACAGGGGACTCTGGAAACACCATATATTTT.

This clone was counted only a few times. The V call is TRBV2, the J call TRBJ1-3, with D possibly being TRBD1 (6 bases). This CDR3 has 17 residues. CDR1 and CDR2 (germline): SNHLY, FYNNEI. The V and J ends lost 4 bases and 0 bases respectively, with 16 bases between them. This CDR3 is CASSALPGVLSGNTIYF. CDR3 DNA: TGTGCCAGCAGTGCGTTGCCAGGGGTCCTCTCTGGAAACACCATATATTTT.

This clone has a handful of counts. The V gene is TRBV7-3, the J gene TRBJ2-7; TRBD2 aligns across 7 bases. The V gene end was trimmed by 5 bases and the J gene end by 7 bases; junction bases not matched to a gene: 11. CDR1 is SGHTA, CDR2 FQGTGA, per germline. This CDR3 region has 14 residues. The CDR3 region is CASSLGGSPSEQYF. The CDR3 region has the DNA TGTGCCAGCAGCCTCGGGGGGTCCCCCTCAGAGCAGTACTTC.

In DNA, the CDR3 is TGTGCCAGTAGTAGACAAACGAAACAGGGGTACGGCTACACCTTC. It encodes CASSRQTKQGYGYTF. The J gene is TRBJ1-2, the V gene TRBV19, with 7 bases matching TRBD1. Germline V gives CDR1 LNHDA, CDR2 SQIVND (reference sequence). CDR3 length: 15 residues. After removal of 4 bases from V and 8 bases from J, the junction contained 13 bases not matched to a gene. The full variable domain, in which reference TRBV19 and TRBJ1-2 provide the parts outside the CDR3, is DGGITQSPKYLFRKEGQNVTLSCEQNLNHDAMYWYRQDPGQGLRLIYYSQIVNDFQKGDIAEGYSVSREKKESFPLTVTSAQKNPTAFYLCASSRQTKQGYGYTFGSGTRLTVV.

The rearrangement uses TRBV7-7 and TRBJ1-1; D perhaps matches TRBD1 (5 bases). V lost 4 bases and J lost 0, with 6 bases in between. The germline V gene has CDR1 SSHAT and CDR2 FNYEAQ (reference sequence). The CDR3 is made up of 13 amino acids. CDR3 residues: CASSSGMNTEAFF. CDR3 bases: TGTGCCAGCAGCTCAGGGATGAACACTGAAGCTTTCTTT.